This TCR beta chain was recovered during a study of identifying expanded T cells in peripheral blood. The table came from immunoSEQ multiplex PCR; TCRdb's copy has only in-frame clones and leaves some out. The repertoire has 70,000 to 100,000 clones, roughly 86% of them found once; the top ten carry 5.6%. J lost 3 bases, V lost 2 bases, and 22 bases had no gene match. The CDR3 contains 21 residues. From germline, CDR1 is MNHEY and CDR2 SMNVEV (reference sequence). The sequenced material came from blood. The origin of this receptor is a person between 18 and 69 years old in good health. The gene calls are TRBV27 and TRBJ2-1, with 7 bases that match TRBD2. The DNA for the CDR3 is TGTGCCAGCAGTTTACGTTTCTCTGGGGGTGCCGGGACTACTCGCTACAATGAGCAGTTCTTC. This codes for CASSLRFSGGAGTTRYNEQFF.